The 8 T cell receptor beta chains in this list originate from one sample, sequenced in a study of response to subunit inactivated influenza vaccine. Each CDR3 protein gets one entry after TCRdb re-called the RT-PCR reads with MiXCR. Among some 850,000 distinct CDR3 sequences listed, roughly 18% were seen once. Specimen: PBMCs from blood, collected around 5 days after vaccination. These receptors originate from a man aged 45-65 years who received an inactivated influenza vaccine.

This clonotype was recorded a few times. The chain carries TRBV20-1 and TRBJ2-1, with 7 bases that match TRBD2. Looked up from germline, CDR1 is DFQATT and CDR2 is SNEGSKA (reference sequence). This CDR3 comprises 14 residues. The J segment lost 6 bases and the V segment lost 0 bases, leaving 5 bases of the junction unmatched. The CDR3 bases are TGCAGTGCTAGAGATGGTATAGCGGGCAATGAGCAGTTCTTC. This sequence encodes CSARDGIAGNEQFF.

This clonotype has just a few counts. V usage is TRBV7-9 and J usage is TRBJ2-1; the D gene could be TRBD1 or TRBD2 (7 bases each). V lost 2 bases to trimming and J lost 9 bases, with 17 bases between them. The CDR3 covers 15 residues. CDR1 is SEHNR and CDR2 is FQNEAQ in the germline V gene (reference sequence). For the CDR3, the DNA is TGTGCCAGCAGCTTAACGGCAGGGGGAGGGCCTGAGCAGTTCTTC. Protein sequence: CASSLTAGGGPEQFF.

The gene calls are TRBV7-2 and TRBJ1-1; weak D call: TRBD1 (6 bases). This CDR3 spans 15 amino acids. Germline lookup yields CDR1 SGHTA and CDR2 FQGNSA. Between the trimmed V and J ends, which lost 5 bases and 0 bases, there was a span of 13 bases. CDR3 loop: CASSTGQLLNTEAFF. The DNA for the CDR3 is TGTGCCAGCAGCACAGGACAGCTATTGAACACTGAAGCTTTCTTT. The full variable domain, in which reference TRBV7-2 and TRBJ1-1 provide the parts outside the CDR3, is GAGVSQSPSNKVTEKGKDVELRCDPISGHTALYWYRQSLGQGLEFLIYFQGNSAPDKSGLPSDRFSAERTGGSVSTLTIQRTQQEDSAVYLCASSTGQLLNTEAFFGQGTRLTVV.

This clonotype was counted a few times. J is TRBJ2-3 and V is TRBV3-1; D gene ambiguous. The V end was cut by 2 bases, the J end by 5 bases, with 8 bases between. Germline CDR1 LGHDT, CDR2 YNNKEL (reference sequence). This CDR3 comprises 13 residues. In DNA, the CDR3 is TGTGCCAGCAGCCAAATCCCGGGAGATACGCAGTATTTT. It yields the protein CASSQIPGDTQYF.

This clonotype was seen repeatedly, ten times or more. V and J are TRBV9 and TRBJ1-2, with no clear D. The V gene lost 2 bases and the J gene lost 8 bases, with 19 bases spanning the gap. CDR1 is SGDLS, CDR2 YYNGEE, per germline. The CDR3 consists of 15 residues. The CDR3 here is CASSVLGQNADGYTF. The CDR3 DNA reads TGTGCCAGCAGCGTCTTGGGCCAAAACGCAGACGGCTACACCTTC. Using reference TRBV9 and TRBJ1-2 for the parts outside the CDR3, the full variable domain is DSGVTQTPKHLITATGQRVTLRCSPRSGDLSVYWYQQSLDQGLQFLIQYYNGEERAKGNILERFSAQQFPDLHSELNLSSLELGDSALYFCASSVLGQNADGYTFGSGTRLTVV.

For the CDR3, the DNA is TGCGCCAGCAGCCATCCCGGACTAGCGAGTTTCTACAATGAGCAGTTCTTC. Its translation is CASSHPGLASFYNEQFF. This chain uses TRBV4-1 with TRBJ2-1; TRBD2 agrees at 9 bases. The CDR3 runs to 17 residues. V shed 3 bases, J shed 3 bases, and the junction held 9 bases outside the gene matches. Germline CDR1 and CDR2: MGHRA and YSYEKL.

V gene TRBV7-9 combines with J gene TRBJ2-2; 10 bases are shared with TRBD2. Germline-derived CDR1 and CDR2 are SEHNR and FQNEAQ (reference sequence). The CDR3 totals 16 residues. After removal of 6 bases from V and 1 base from J, the junction contained 5 bases not matched to a gene. CDR3: CASRATSGLNTGELFF. The CDR3 DNA reads as TGTGCCAGCAGGGCGACTAGCGGGCTGAACACCGGGGAGCTGTTTTTT.

The V gene is TRBV6-2 or TRBV6-3, the J gene TRBJ2-1; D call uncertain. The CDR3 runs to 20 residues. The V end lost 2 bases, the J end lost 0 bases, and 23 bases lay between the germline ends. CDR1 and CDR2 from the germline V gene are MNHEY and SVGEGT. For the CDR3, the DNA is TGTGCCAGCAGTTACACCGAAAAAAGACGTAATACCAGCTCCTACAATGAGCAGTTCTTC. Translating it yields CASSYTEKRRNTSSYNEQFF.